The TCR beta chain under discussion was sequenced for a study of T cells in Graves' hyperthyroidism and ophthalmopathy (dated by TCRdb to about 2019). For the wider study: Peripheral blood was sampled at the time of initial diagnosis, prior to any treatment. Following sampling, methimazole starting at 30 mg daily was given to hyperthyroidism patients, and high-dose intravenous methylprednisolone was given to ophthalmopathy patients. In six Graves' hyperthyroidism patients, the study also compared T-cell repertoires from thyroid tissue with T-cell repertoires from blood. The paper reports TCR Vbeta CDR3 sequencing of about 140 peripheral blood samples: under 45 ophthalmopathy, about 75 hyperthyroidism and approximately 17 progressor patients. To identify TCR V-J signatures that set the groups apart, the researchers used a discovery cohort of 100 patients, made up of 40 to 45 with Graves' ophthalmopathy and some 58 with stable Graves' hyperthyroidism. An independent validation cohort of around 19 hyperthyroidism patients and about 15 patients who later progressed to ophthalmopathy tested prospective prediction of ophthalmopathy. For training and testing, the 100 patients in the discovery cohort were randomly divided in a 7:3 ratio. Beyond this particular receptor, the publication reports: In cross-validation, a model built on a 13 V-J signature told ophthalmopathy apart from stable hyperthyroidism with under 90% sensitivity and approximately 81% specificity, and in testing the same model reached 80%/75%. Sample size was not statistically predetermined, and investigators were not blinded to group allocation. In validation, the model predicted progression to ophthalmopathy a median of 6.5 months before onset, with about 64% sensitivity and almost 75% specificity. Most expanded thyroid clonotypes (frequency above 0.001) were also detected in blood, a finding suggesting that blood repertoires may reflect thyroid immune responses.

Moderately to severely active disease, a Clinical Activity Score of at least 3, a NOSPECS grade of at least 4, and a duration under 3 months were present in ophthalmopathy patients. Any patient with an uncontrolled infection, another autoimmune disease, pregnancy or lactation was excluded. Diagnoses were based on clinical symptoms, serum thyroxine and TRAb, thyroid ultrasound and orbital computed tomography. PBMCs were separated from around 9.1 ml of fresh peripheral blood using Ficoll-Paque density gradient centrifugation. Total RNA was extracted using Trizol reagent, and RNA quality was assessed on an Agilent 2100 Bioanalyzer. The sample holds a few counts of this clonotype. No antigen is known for it. It has no much larger one-base neighbor in the sample; base qualities were not kept. The germline V gene sets CDR1 to MNHNS and CDR2 to SASEGT. The junction shows trimming of 6 bases on V and 4 bases on J, plus 18 bases between the germline ends. Inclusive of the bounding cysteine and phenylalanine, the CDR3 is 16 residues long. Of the read, only the CDR3 DNA is kept; its 48 bases are in frame from base 1.

Amplification of TCR beta CDR3 regions was carried out from RNA transcripts. A first-round RT-PCR of the TCR CDR3 used the HTBI primer set with the Qiagen OneStep RT-PCR kit. The libraries were constructed in a second round of multiplex PCR and then size-selected and purified. The libraries were sequenced on an Illumina HiSeq2000 using paired-end 100 bp reads. As for the authors' bioinformatics: Raw data were processed with SOAPnuke, discarding reads with adapters, uncalled bases, mean Phred below 15, or no exact constant-primer or identifier match. High-quality paired reads were merged with COPE v1.2.5, and unique nucleotide sequences were defined as clonotypes. Clonotypes were aligned to IMGT TRBV, TRBD and TRBJ reference segments using MiTCR v1.1. Analysis was restricted to V-J combinations with a frequency above 0.0001, which covered 99.2% of repertoires. The TCS score was defined as F50 (clonal expansion) divided by E x V (chaos), with BLOSUM62-based TCRdist calculated between CDR3 peptides within each V-J. Welch's t-statistics and random forest reduced roughly 500 V-J features to some 14, which were used in a naive Bayes classifier (R e1071). TCRdb reprocessing: public reads trimmed at Q25 with fastp, clones called with MiXCR, in-frame beta chains kept. Rows are unified per CDR3 protein, each entry keeping the most common DNA and genes. TCRdb, rather than the study authors, made the V and J calls. The sample contains roughly 500,000 distinct CDR3 sequences, 22% of them found a single time. The top ten constitute approximately 49% of the sample.

Specimen: blood. The chain uses TRBV6-1 and TRBJ1-4; the D region possibly corresponds to TRBD1 (5 bases align). The TCR sequence derives from a woman in her 70s with Graves' ophthalmopathy. CDR3 region: CASSPSRQISNEKLFF. DNA sequence: TGTGCCAGCAGCCCCTCCAGACAGATAAGTAATGAAAAACTGTTTTTT.